Sequencing of this T cell receptor beta chain was carried out in a study of shared clonotypes between healthy human individuals. Overall study findings and caveats: Sequencing depth was expected to influence donor clonotype sharing. Naive subsets usually exceeded memory subsets in estimated richness.

Naive CD8 cells, CD45RO-negative and positively selected for CCR7, excluded terminally differentiated effector memory CD45RA+ cells. Everyone who donated was a Caucasian adult who lived in Nashville, Tennessee. In the authors' workflow: ImmunoSEQ gave junction-only sequences without quality scores, so filtering differed. Data came from immunoSEQ multiplex PCR; TCRdb stores just in-frame clones and leaves some out. V and J calls and clone size are those listed in that table; D and trimming were worked out from the DNA. In the table there are some 2,100,000 clones, about 93% of which are singletons. The CDR3 loop spans 17 amino acids. V lost 3 bases to trimming and J lost 0 bases, with 17 bases between them. Germline CDR1 is MDHEN and CDR2 is SYDVKM. The table lists this clone with a few counts. Its specificity is not known.

This sequence originates from a man between 18 and 35 years old in good health. Some clones in this sample may be carry-over from other donors' samples. V is TRBV28 and J is TRBJ1-1; D might be TRBD1 (5 bases). The sequencing sample was made of naive CD8+ T cells from PBMCs. The CDR3 DNA is TGTGCCAGCAGTTTGCGGGACTCTGATGACATGAACACTGAAGCTTTCTTT. It is translated as CASSLRDSDDMNTEAFF.